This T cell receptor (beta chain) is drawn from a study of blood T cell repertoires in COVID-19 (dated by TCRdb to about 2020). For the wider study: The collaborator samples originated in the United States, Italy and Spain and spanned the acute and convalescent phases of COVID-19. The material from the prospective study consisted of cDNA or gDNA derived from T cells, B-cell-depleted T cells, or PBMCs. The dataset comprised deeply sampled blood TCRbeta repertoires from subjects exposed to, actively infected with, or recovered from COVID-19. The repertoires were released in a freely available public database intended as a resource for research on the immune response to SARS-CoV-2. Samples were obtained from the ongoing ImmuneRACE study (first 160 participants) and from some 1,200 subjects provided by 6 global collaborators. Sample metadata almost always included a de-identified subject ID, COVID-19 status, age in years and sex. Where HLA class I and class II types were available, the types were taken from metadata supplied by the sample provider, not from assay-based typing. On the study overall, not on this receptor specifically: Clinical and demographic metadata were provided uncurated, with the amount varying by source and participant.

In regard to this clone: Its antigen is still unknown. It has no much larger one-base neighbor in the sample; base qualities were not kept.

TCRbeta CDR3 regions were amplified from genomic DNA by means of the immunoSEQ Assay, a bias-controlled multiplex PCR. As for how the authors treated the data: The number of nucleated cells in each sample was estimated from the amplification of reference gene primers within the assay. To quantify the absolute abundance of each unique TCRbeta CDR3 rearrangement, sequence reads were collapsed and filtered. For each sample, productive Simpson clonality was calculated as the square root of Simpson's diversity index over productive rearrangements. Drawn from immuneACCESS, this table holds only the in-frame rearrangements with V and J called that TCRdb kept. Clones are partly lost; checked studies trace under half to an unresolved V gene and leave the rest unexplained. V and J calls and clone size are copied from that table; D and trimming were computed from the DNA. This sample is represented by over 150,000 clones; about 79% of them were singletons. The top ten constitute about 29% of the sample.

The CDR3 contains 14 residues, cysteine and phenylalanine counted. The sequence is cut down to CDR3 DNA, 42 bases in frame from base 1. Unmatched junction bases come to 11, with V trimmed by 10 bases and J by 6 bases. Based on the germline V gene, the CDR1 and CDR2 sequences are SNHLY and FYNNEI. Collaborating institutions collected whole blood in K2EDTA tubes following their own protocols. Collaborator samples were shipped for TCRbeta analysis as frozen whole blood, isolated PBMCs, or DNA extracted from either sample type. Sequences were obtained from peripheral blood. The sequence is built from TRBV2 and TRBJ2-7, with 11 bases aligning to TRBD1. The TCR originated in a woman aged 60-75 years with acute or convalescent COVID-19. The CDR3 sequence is CATSTGTGGFEQYF. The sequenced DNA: TGTGCCACCTCAACCGGGACAGGGGGATTCGAGCAGTACTTC.